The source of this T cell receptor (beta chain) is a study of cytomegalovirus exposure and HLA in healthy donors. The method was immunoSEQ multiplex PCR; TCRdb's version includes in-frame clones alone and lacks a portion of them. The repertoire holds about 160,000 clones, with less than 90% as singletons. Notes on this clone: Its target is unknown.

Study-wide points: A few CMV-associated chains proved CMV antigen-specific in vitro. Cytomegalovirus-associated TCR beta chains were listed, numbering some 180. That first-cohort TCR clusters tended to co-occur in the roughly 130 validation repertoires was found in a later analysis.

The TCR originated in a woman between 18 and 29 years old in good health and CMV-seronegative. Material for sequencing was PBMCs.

The CDR3 region is CASTVGADGSPLHF. Here the CDR3 DNA reads TGTGCCAGCACAGTGGGGGCGGATGGGTCACCCCTCCACTTT. The V gene is TRBV9, the J gene TRBJ1-6; TRBD1 is a possible D gene (6 bases). The CDR3 is 14 amino acids. Trimming left V 6 bases short and J 10 bases short, with 17 bases between. Germline CDR1 reads SGDLS; CDR2 reads YYNGEE.